This TCR beta chain was retrieved from a study of beta chain features in type 1 diabetes (dated by TCRdb to the late 2010s). For the study in its entirety: Mean age, gender distribution, total cell number and subset yield did not differ between patients and healthy donors. Across all samples, about 110 million sorted cells were examined, and cell number per subset correlated strongly with RNA yield. The study compared TCRB repertoires of sorted circulating CD4+ T cell subsets between recently diagnosed type 1 diabetes patients and matched healthy donors. Regulatory and stem cell-like memory subsets were obtained from only 8 patients and about eight healthy donors, while naive and central memory subsets were obtained from all 30 or so donors. The paper as a whole reports these results and caveats: Patients with type 1 diabetes made fewer insertions and deleted more nucleotides at VDJ recombination sites, implying thymic rearrangement abnormalities. Naive, central memory and regulatory TCRB repertoires appeared to be more similar among patients than among healthy donors. PCR might favor shorter templates, but patient and control samples were amplified and corrected together, so any skew would affect both groups equally. Only small numbers of individuals were included in the HLA sub-analyses, which left unresolved whether HLA type had any influence on TCRB rearrangement. Type 1 diabetes patients showed a moderate but significant shortening of TCRB CDR3 length in all four CD4+ subsets. Sequencing cDNA rather than genomic DNA could over-represent highly expressing activated cells, although activation and CD3 levels did not differ between groups.

The entire amount of isolated RNA was reverse transcribed using the High Capacity cDNA Reverse Transcription Kit, so the sequenced TCRB transcripts were expressed ones. Deep immunoSEQ sequencing was performed on naive, central memory and regulatory T cell samples, with an average of roughly 3.6 million total reads per sample. Sorted cells were lysed in RLT buffer, and RNA was extracted using DNase-treated RNeasy Micro or Mini kits according to cell number. Each cell subset was processed on its own to prevent cross-contamination, while patient and healthy donor samples were processed together. TCRB sequences were amplified from cDNA with the immunoSEQ multiplex PCR, producing 87-bp fragments spanning the CDR3 region. Sequencing of the amplicons was performed on the Illumina HiSeq platform. Turning to the authors' computational methods: Synthetic template baselines were used to correct PCR bias computationally, reads within Hamming distance 2 were collapsed together, and singletons that could not be merged were discarded. Reads were aligned against IMGT to assign V, D and J genes, CDR3 length and insertions or deletions at six rearrangement sites. Clonotype counts were normalized to sorted cell number within each subset before computing true diversity and Gini coefficients with the tcR R package. Repertoire sharing was quantified using the overlap coefficient calculated on TCRB nucleotide sequences. TCRdb limited this immuneACCESS table to in-frame rearrangements with V and J called. A share of clones is missing; checked studies link under half to unresolved V genes, and the rest is unexplained. Clone size and the V and J calls come from that table; the DNA yielded D and trimming. In all, the sample holds about 240,000 clones, and 25% to 35% of those were seen once. The top ten constitute approximately 4% of the sample.

Each donor gave one peripheral blood draw, averaging approximately 110 mL, which was collected into heparinised tubes. Naive, central memory, regulatory and stem cell-like memory CD4+ T cells were sorted on a BD FACSAria II using a panel including CD45RO, CCR7, CD25, CD127, CD95 and CD27. All sorted populations exceeded 95% purity. PBMCs were separated immediately by Lymphoprep density gradient centrifugation and were stained directly, without being cultured. Samples were stained and sorted in pairs, with one healthy donor and one patient per experiment, so that batch effects were minimized. The table lists this clone with a few counts. Its antigen has not been determined. No quality values exist for individual bases; no much larger clone is one base distant. The sample has other DNA sequences that encode this CDR3 too. The germline V gene encodes CDR1 GTSNPN and CDR2 SVGIG (reference sequence). V drops 0 bases and J drops 6 bases, leaving 7 bases in between. Its CDR3 holds 12 amino acids, cysteine through phenylalanine. The entry retains the CDR3 DNA only, 36 bases that are in frame from base 1.

The TCR originated in a man aged 30-40 years in good health. In this chain, TRBV30 is recombined with TRBJ2-3, with the D segment identity uncertain. Material: central memory CD4+ T cells from blood. The DNA sequence is TGTGCCTGGAGTGTTGGGCGGGATACGCAGTATTTT. It translates to CAWSVGRDTQYF.